The rows below give T cell receptor beta chains drawn from one sample of a study of blood T cell repertoires in COVID-19. Produced via immunoSEQ multiplex PCR; TCRdb's table is partial and in-frame only. The table records about 360,000 clones, 75% to 90% of them present only once. Sequenced input: peripheral blood. The origin of the receptors is a woman in her sixties with COVID-19, enrolled during active disease. The CDR3 runs from the conserved cysteine through the conserved F or W. A D gene is named only where the DNA matches it firmly. Rows give clone size only sometimes, using once, few, many, or a class for an expanded clone.

clone_size,d_call,cdr3_length,j_call,v_call,cdr3_aa,cdr3_nt
.,.,14,TRBJ1-6,TRBV5-1,CASSLAAGGSPLHF,TGCGCCAGCAGCTTGGCCGCGGGCGGTTCACCCCTCCACTTT
.,.,15,TRBJ1-5,TRBV6-5,CASTGRPGNNQPQHF,TGTGCCAGCACCGGGAGACCGGGGAACAATCAGCCCCAGCATTTT
.,.,10,TRBJ2-3,TRBV7-2,CASSLGALYF,TGTGCCAGCAGCTTAGGGGCCCTGTATTTT
few,.,14,TRBJ1-5,TRBV6-2/TRBV6-3,CASSFFGGGQPQHF,TGTGCCAGCAGTTTTTTCGGGGGAGGTCAGCCCCAGCATTTT
.,TRBD1,13,TRBJ2-3,TRBV5-4,CASTRTGRFTQYF,TGTGCCAGCACCCGGACAGGGCGGTTCACGCAGTATTTT
.,.,15,TRBJ1-1,TRBV19,CASSIVELPGTEAFF,TGTGCCAGTAGTATAGTGGAACTCCCAGGCACTGAAGCTTTCTTT
.,.,14,TRBJ2-1,TRBV10-3,CAIMGAGLYNEQFF,TGTGCCATCATGGGAGCGGGCCTTTACAATGAGCAGTTCTTC
.,.,17,TRBJ1-2,TRBV15,CATSRDANSGTIYGYTF,TGTGCCACCAGCAGAGACGCTAACAGTGGAACGATCTATGGCTACACCTTC
few,TRBD1,13,TRBJ2-7,TRBV2,CASSSWTGDEQYF,TGTGCCAGCAGTTCGTGGACAGGGGACGAGCAGTACTTC
.,.,15,TRBJ2-2,TRBV24-1,CATSLGREHTGELFF,TGTGCCACCAGTTTGGGGCGGGAACACACCGGGGAGCTGTTTTTT
.,TRBD1,15,TRBJ2-7,TRBV5-1,CASSLVQGDSYEQYF,TGCGCCAGCAGCTTGGTTCAGGGGGACTCCTACGAGCAGTACTTC
.,TRBD1,14,TRBJ1-1,TRBV10-3,CAISRQGEATEAFF,TGTGCCATCAGTCGACAGGGGGAGGCCACTGAAGCTTTCTTT
.,.,14,TRBJ2-7,TRBV27,CASSLSRQSYEQYF,TGTGCCAGCAGTTTATCGCGGCAGTCCTACGAGCAGTACTTC
.,.,13,TRBJ1-1,TRBV5-1,CASRLFSGTEAFF,TGCGCCAGCCGTCTCTTTTCGGGCACTGAAGCTTTCTTT
.,.,13,TRBJ1-1,TRBV6-5,CASSYSGPRGAFF,TGTGCCAGCAGTTACTCCGGGCCCCGGGGGGCTTTCTTT
.,.,12,TRBJ2-7,TRBV11-2,CASSLAGNEQYF,TGTGCCAGCAGCTTAGCGGGGAACGAGCAGTACTTC
many,TRBD1,16,TRBJ1-2,TRBV18,CASSNAGGPPNYGYTF,TGTGCCAGCTCGAACGCAGGGGGCCCTCCTAACTATGGCTACACCTTC
few,.,16,TRBJ1-6,TRBV25-1,CASSEGGSSYNSPLHF,TGTGCCAGCAGTGAGGGTGGGAGCTCCTATAATTCACCCCTCCACTTT
.,.,15,TRBJ1-1,TRBV7-2,CASSLQVSMNTEAFF,TGTGCCAGCAGCCTGCAGGTGTCTATGAACACTGAAGCTTTCTTT
.,.,14,TRBJ1-4,TRBV20-1,CSASEHATNEKLFF,TGCAGTGCTAGTGAACACGCAACTAATGAAAAACTGTTTTTT
.,TRBD2,14,TRBJ2-5,TRBV5-1,CASSPLGTSGTQYF,TGCGCCAGCAGCCCTCTCGGGACTAGCGGTACCCAGTACTTC
.,.,13,TRBJ1-6,TRBV11-2,CASSNNRESPLHF,TGTGCCAGCAGCAACAACAGGGAATCACCCCTCCACTTT
.,.,14,TRBJ1-2,TRBV11-3,CASSFERASYGYTF,TGTGCCAGCAGCTTCGAGCGGGCCTCCTATGGCTACACCTTC
.,.,15,TRBJ1-2,TRBV9,CASSPDGRDNYGYTF,TGTGCCAGCAGCCCAGACGGACGGGATAACTATGGCTACACCTTC
.,TRBD1,14,TRBJ1-5,TRBV30,CAWSVGGGNQPQHF,TGTGCCTGGAGTGTAGGGGGCGGCAATCAGCCCCAGCATTTT
.,TRBD1,12,TRBJ1-2,TRBV6-5,CASRTGGYGYTF,TGTGCCAGCAGAACAGGGGGCTATGGCTACACCTTC
.,TRBD1,18,TRBJ1-2,TRBV7-9,CASNTEFGQGARNYGYTF,TGTGCCAGCAACACAGAGTTCGGACAGGGGGCGCGGAACTATGGCTACACCTTC
.,TRBD1,14,TRBJ2-1,TRBV18,CASTPGTGGNEQFF,TGTGCCAGCACGCCCGGGACAGGGGGCAATGAGCAGTTCTTC
.,.,14,TRBJ2-7,TRBV6-5,CASSYEVRGSEQYF,TGTGCCAGCAGTTACGAGGTTCGGGGATCCGAGCAGTACTTC
.,TRBD1,15,TRBJ1-6,TRBV4-2,CASSHGTGYNSPLHF,TGTGCCAGCAGCCACGGGACAGGCTATAATTCACCCCTCCACTTT
.,TRBD1,14,TRBJ2-1,TRBV5-1,CASGQGVAYNEQFF,TGCGCCAGCGGACAGGGGGTTGCCTACAATGAGCAGTTCTTC
.,.,17,TRBJ2-7,TRBV5-1,CASSLGVEGALVYEQYF,TGCGCCAGCAGCTTGGGGGTGGAGGGGGCCCTAGTCTACGAGCAGTACTTC
.,.,15,TRBJ1-3,TRBV16,CASSTGQFSGNTIYF,TGTGCCAGCAGCACGGGACAATTCTCTGGAAACACCATATATTTT